A single TCR beta chain is shown here with its context. In its sample, this clonotype was seen once. This clone's antigen is unknown. Base qualities are missing; no much larger clone stands one base away. A read on its own is weak evidence. A patient counted as having stable Graves' hyperthyroidism if no progression to ophthalmopathy occurred over 18 months of follow-up. Hyperthyroidism patients were newly diagnosed, with disease duration under 2 months, and aged 18 to 65 years. Exclusion was applied to patients with uncontrolled infections, other autoimmune diseases, pregnancy or lactation. Clinical symptoms, serum thyroxine and TRAb, thyroid ultrasound, and orbital computed tomography formed the basis for the diagnoses. Ficoll-Paque density gradient centrifugation was used to isolate PBMCs from 8.5 to 10 ml of fresh peripheral blood. Trizol reagent was used to extract total RNA, and RNA quality was then checked on an Agilent 2100 Bioanalyzer.

This record comes from a study of T cells in Graves' hyperthyroidism and ophthalmopathy (dated by TCRdb to the late 2010s). Notes on the research overall: Peripheral blood was collected at initial diagnosis, before any treatment. A discovery cohort of roughly 100 patients, approximately 45 with Graves' ophthalmopathy and 57 with stable Graves' hyperthyroidism, was used to find distinguishing TCR V-J signatures. Prospective prediction of ophthalmopathy was tested in an independent validation cohort of 18 to 20 hyperthyroidism patients and 17 patients who later progressed to ophthalmopathy. For training and testing, the 80 to 100 patients in the discovery cohort were randomly divided in a 7:3 ratio. In addition, the study compared T-cell repertoires in thyroid tissue and in blood from six Graves' hyperthyroidism patients. After sampling, hyperthyroidism patients received methimazole starting at 30 mg daily, and ophthalmopathy patients received high-dose intravenous methylprednisolone. The paper reports TCR Vbeta CDR3 sequencing of approximately 140 peripheral blood samples: over 40 ophthalmopathy, 75 to 80 hyperthyroidism and 17 progressor patients. Results the study describes overall, beyond this receptor: In cross-validation, a model built on a 13 V-J signature told ophthalmopathy apart from stable hyperthyroidism with just under 90% sensitivity and about 81% specificity, and in testing the same model reached 80%/75%. Sample size was not statistically predetermined, and investigators were not blinded to group allocation. In validation, the model predicted progression to ophthalmopathy with 60% to 71% sensitivity and 72.22% specificity, a median of about 6.7 months before onset. Most expanded thyroid clonotypes (frequency above 0.001) were also detected in blood, a finding suggesting that blood repertoires may reflect thyroid immune responses.

TCR beta CDR3 regions were amplified from RNA transcripts. The TCR CDR3 was subjected to a first round of RT-PCR using the HTBI primer set and the Qiagen OneStep RT-PCR kit. Libraries were constructed in a second round of multiplex PCR, after which size selection and purification were performed. Paired-end sequencing of the libraries was performed with 100 bp reads on an Illumina HiSeq2000. In the paper's pipeline: SOAPnuke was used to process the raw data, throwing out any read that contained adapters or uncalled bases, had a mean Phred below 15, or lacked an exact constant-primer or identifier match. High-quality paired reads were merged using COPE v1.2.5, and each unique nucleotide sequence was defined as a clonotype. MiTCR v1.1 was used to align the clonotypes against IMGT TRBV, TRBD and TRBJ reference segments. The analysis was restricted to V-J combinations with a frequency above 0.0001, which together covered over 99% of the repertoires. The TCS score was defined as F50 (clonal expansion) divided by E x V (chaos), with BLOSUM62-based TCRdist calculated between CDR3 peptides within each V-J. Welch's t-statistics and random forest reduced fewer than 600 V-J features to roughly 13, which were used in a naive Bayes classifier (R e1071). Thyroid-blood repertoire similarity was quantified with the Morisita-Horn index. Using fastp trimming at Q25 and MiXCR clonotype assembly, TCRdb reanalyzed the public sequencing data and kept in-frame beta chains. All rows with the same CDR3 protein become a single entry with the most common DNA and genes. TCRdb's processing, not the authors', yielded these V and J calls. The sample records just under 750,000 distinct CDR3 sequences, over 35% of which are singletons. Around 31% of the sample lies in the top ten.

Via the germline V gene, CDR1 is WSHSY and CDR2 SAAADI. V and J are truncated by 9 bases and 7 bases respectively, leaving an intervening sequence of 12 bases. The CDR3 goes from the cysteine to the phenylalanine over 12 residues. Just the 36-base CDR3 DNA is kept, in frame starting at base 1. The receptor was isolated from a woman aged 40 to 50 with Graves' hyperthyroidism. Sequencing was carried out using blood. The chain links TRBV10-2 with TRBJ2-2, with no confident D gene call. Read as DNA, the sequence is TGCGCCAGTTTAACTGACCACGGGGAGCTGTTTTTT. It codes for CASLTDHGELFF.